Each of the 10 T cell receptor beta chains below was sequenced from the same sample in a study of chemoradiotherapy in HPV16-positive cancers. Sequencing used immunoSEQ multiplex PCR; TCRdb keeps in-frame clones, though not all of them. The sample consists of some 30,000 clones, more than 85% of them appearing once. Sequencing was performed on blood, taken from a patient who underwent chemoradiotherapy. Receptors were obtained from a human donor with HPV-associated anogenital cancer.

The chain carries TRBV28 and TRBJ2-5; 9 positions agree with TRBD1. With 4 bases clipped from V and 11 bases from J, the junction kept 11 bases outside the gene matches. This CDR3 comprises 14 residues. Germline V gives CDR1 MDHEN, CDR2 SYDVKM. The CDR3, as DNA: TGTGCCAGCAGTTCCACGGGACAGGGTAACAAGCAGTACTTC. Translated: CASSSTGQGNKQYF.

V usage is TRBV27 and J usage is TRBJ1-6; the D is unclear. The CDR3 runs 14 residues. Trimming pared 5 bases from V and 5 bases from J, leaving 10 bases between. Germline assignment: CDR1 MNHEY and CDR2 SMNVEV (reference sequence). The CDR3 spells CASSPASHNSPLHF. CDR3 in DNA: TGTGCCAGCAGTCCTGCCAGCCATAATTCACCCCTCCACTTT.

V is TRBV7-3 and J is TRBJ2-5; 12 bases line up with TRBD2. CDR1 and CDR2 from the germline V gene are SGHTA and FQGTGA. The CDR3 totals 15 residues. J lost 2 bases, V lost 4 bases, and 2 bases had no gene match. CDR3 sequence (DNA): TGTGCCAGCAGCTATCTAGCGGGGGGGCAAGAGACCCAGTACTTC. The encoded protein is CASSYLAGGQETQYF.

V and J are TRBV7-2 and TRBJ1-2; D ambiguous. Trimming removed 0 bases at V and 4 bases at J, with 9 bases between. Germline V gene data show CDR1 as SGHTA and CDR2 as FQGNSA. The CDR3 length is 14 residues. The CDR3 coding sequence is TGTGCCAGCAGCTTAGCCGGAAAGCTCTATGGCTACACCTTC. Translated: CASSLAGKLYGYTF.

The chain recombines TRBV11-3 with TRBJ2-1; TRBD1 matches 8 bases. CDR1 is SGHNT and CDR2 is YENEEA in the germline V gene. With V trimmed by 4 bases and J by 0 bases, 14 bases remained unmatched. The CDR3 is 19 amino acids. The CDR3 sequence is CASSYGQGVGKSSYNEQFF. In DNA, the CDR3 is TGTGCCAGCAGCTATGGACAGGGAGTGGGGAAGAGCTCCTACAATGAGCAGTTCTTC.

The CDR3 DNA is TGTGCCAGCTGCAAGGAGGGGGTTGAAGCTTTCTTT. This encodes CASCKEGVEAFF. The chain recombines TRBV5-4 with TRBJ1-1; weak D call: TRBD1 (6 bases). Trimming removed 7 bases from V and 7 bases from J, with 14 bases in between. In germline, CDR1 is SGHNT, CDR2 YYREEE (reference sequence). This CDR3 has 12 amino acids.

The CDR3 DNA sequence: TGTGCCAGCAGCCCGAATTCACAGGTCACAGAGACCCAGTACTTC. Its protein is CASSPNSQVTETQYF. The chain carries TRBV7-3 and TRBJ2-5, with a tentative D call TRBD1 (5 bases). Trimming took 5 bases from V and 4 from J, leaving 17 bases between them. The CDR3 sequence is 15 residues long. The germline V gene has CDR1 SGHTA and CDR2 FQGTGA. The full variable domain, in which reference TRBV7-3 and TRBJ2-5 provide the parts outside the CDR3, is GAGVSQTPSNKVTEKGKYVELRCDPISGHTALYWYRQSLGQGPEFLIYFQGTGAADDSGLPNDRFFAVRPEGSVSTLKIQRTERGDSAVYLCASSPNSQVTETQYFGPGTRLLVL.

The chain combines TRBV13 with TRBJ2-1; 7 bases match TRBD1. Germline V CDR1 and CDR2: PRHDT, FYEKMQ (reference sequence). V lost 6 bases, J lost 8 bases, and 16 bases stayed unmatched. The CDR3 runs to 16 residues. This CDR3 is CASSSIKDTGEDEQFF. The CDR3 nucleotides are TGTGCCAGCAGTTCAATAAAAGATACAGGGGAAGATGAGCAGTTCTTC.

This clone was observed once. The chain couples TRBV27 to TRBJ2-7; D ambiguous. Germline lookup yields CDR1 MNHEY and CDR2 SMNVEV (reference sequence). The CDR3 runs to 14 residues. Trimming removed 0 bases at V and 0 bases at J, with 6 bases between. The CDR3 loop reads CASSLSADSYEQYF. DNA for the CDR3: TGTGCCAGCAGTTTATCGGCCGACTCCTACGAGCAGTACTTC.

CDR3 protein: CASSLLQGLTEAFF. CDR3 sequence (DNA): TGCGCCAGCAGCTTACTACAGGGGCTGACTGAAGCTTTCTTT. V usage is TRBV5-1 and J usage is TRBJ1-1, with TRBD1 matching over 7 bases. J lost 5 bases, V lost 2 bases, and 6 bases had no gene match. CDR1 and CDR2 (germline): SGHRS, YFSETQ. This CDR3 comprises 14 residues.